Following are 22 T cell receptor beta chains from one sample sequenced in a study of blood T cell repertoires in COVID-19. The repertoire was sequenced with immunoSEQ multiplex PCR; TCRdb's copy has only in-frame clones and lacks some. In the table there are around 65,000 clones, roughly 80% of which are singletons. Sample: peripheral blood. These receptors originate from a woman in her forties or fifties with active or convalescent COVID-19.

The gene calls are TRBV12-3 or TRBV12-4 and TRBJ1-2; possibly TRBD1 for D (5 bases). The V end was cut by 4 bases, the J end by 7 bases, with 10 bases between. The length of the CDR3 is 12 residues. Here the CDR3 reads CASSSPQGGYTF. DNA for the CDR3: TGTGCCAGCAGTTCTCCCCAGGGTGGCTACACCTTC.

The rearrangement uses TRBV9 and TRBJ1-3; 10 bases are shared with TRBD1. Unmatched junction bases numbered 7, after V lost 0 bases and J lost 7 bases. CDR1 is SGDLS and CDR2 is YYNGEE in the germline V gene. The CDR3 loop spans 16 amino acids. The CDR3 sequence is CASSVDPTGGQNTIYF. CDR3 DNA: TGTGCCAGCAGCGTAGATCCGACAGGGGGCCAGAACACCATATATTTT.

The table lists this clone with many counts. The chain combines TRBV5-1 with TRBJ1-6; TRBD1 aligns across 11 bases. This CDR3 is 16 amino acids long. V lost 3 bases to trimming and J lost 6 bases; unmatched junction nucleotides: 5. Germline-derived CDR1 and CDR2 are SGHRS and YFSETQ. The DNA for the CDR3 is TGCGCCAGCAGCTGGGGACAGGGGGTGGTTAATTCACCCCTCCACTTT. Protein sequence: CASSWGQGVVNSPLHF.

This clone showed up just once. The chain joins TRBV24-1 to TRBJ1-4; tentative D call: TRBD1 (6 bases). The CDR3 has 13 residues. V gave up 3 bases and J gave up 5 bases, with 6 bases separating them. Germline V gene lookup returns CDR1 KGHDR and CDR2 SFDVKD. CDR3 protein: CATSDGTNEKLFF. CDR3 in DNA: TGTGCCACCAGTGATGGGACAAATGAAAAACTGTTTTTT.

This clone appeared a few times. The J gene is TRBJ2-1, the V gene TRBV29-1, with 8 bases aligning to TRBD2. Germline V gene lookup returns CDR1 SQVTM and CDR2 ANQGSEA. Germline trimming cut 0 bases from V and 6 bases from J; bases unmatched to any gene: 10. The CDR3 totals 16 residues. The CDR3 loop reads CSVEDLRTSRGNEQFF. DNA of the CDR3: TGCAGCGTTGAAGATCTCAGGACTAGCAGAGGCAATGAGCAGTTCTTC.

The chain recombines TRBV7-2 with TRBJ2-1, with D perhaps matching TRBD2 (6 bases). The CDR3 runs to 16 residues. Trimming left V 4 bases short and J 6 bases short, with 19 bases between. Germline V CDR1 and CDR2: SGHTA, FQGNSA. Here the CDR3 reads CASSSGGSSAINEQFF. CDR3 nucleotides: TGTGCCAGCAGCTCTGGGGGGAGCAGTGCGATCAATGAGCAGTTCTTC.

V gene TRBV7-9 combines with J gene TRBJ1-2; possible D gene TRBD1, 6 bases. The CDR3 spans 15 residues. Germline lookup yields CDR1 SEHNR and CDR2 FQNEAQ (reference sequence). Trimming removed 3 bases at V and 4 bases at J, with 15 bases between. The CDR3 protein is CASSFSTGAAYGYTF. The DNA of the CDR3 is TGTGCCAGCAGCTTTTCGACAGGCGCCGCCTATGGCTACACCTTC. The full variable domain, in which reference TRBV7-9 and TRBJ1-2 provide the parts outside the CDR3, is DTGVSQNPRHKITKRGQNVTFRCDPISEHNRLYWYRQTLGQGPEFLTYFQNEAQLEKSRLLSDRFSAERPKGSFSTLEIQRTEQGDSAMYLCASSFSTGAAYGYTFGSGTRLTVV.

A note on this clone: Within the sample, other DNA sequences also encode this same CDR3. The chain recombines TRBV11-2 with TRBJ1-1; no clear D. Trimming took off 5 bases at V and 1 base at J, with 8 bases between the two ends. Germline V gene lookup returns CDR1 SGHAT and CDR2 FQNNGV. This CDR3 has 13 amino acids. The CDR3 sequence: CASSPDTNTEAFF. Written as DNA, the CDR3 is TGTGCCAGCAGCCCCGACACGAACACTGAAGCTTTCTTT.

The rearrangement links TRBV6-5 to TRBJ1-2; D uncertain. Germline V gene data show CDR1 as MNHEY and CDR2 as SVGAGI. V lost 0 bases, J lost 4 bases, and 9 bases lay in between. The CDR3 totals 14 residues. For the CDR3, the DNA is TGTGCCAGCAGTTACTCGGCGGAATTCTATGGCTACACCTTC. Translation gives CASSYSAEFYGYTF.

Regarding this clone: The same CDR3 arises from other DNA sequences in this sample as well. The V call is TRBV6-5, the J call TRBJ1-1; 9 positions match TRBD1. The length of the CDR3 is 14 residues. After removal of 0 bases from V and 4 bases from J, the junction contained 0 bases not matched to a gene. Germline-derived CDR1 and CDR2 are MNHEY and SVGAGI. The CDR3 spells CASSYSGQGTEAFF. DNA for the CDR3: TGTGCCAGCAGTTACTCGGGACAGGGCACTGAAGCTTTCTTT.

This clone was seen a handful of times. Different DNA sequences within this sample yield the same CDR3. This chain connects TRBV14 to TRBJ1-2, with 8 positions matching TRBD1. The V gene's germline CDR1 is SGHDN and CDR2 FVKESK. The CDR3 totals 14 residues. With V trimmed by 1 base and J by 5 bases, 3 bases remained unmatched. CDR3 in amino acids: CASSQGTGPYGYTF. DNA of the CDR3: TGTGCCAGCAGCCAAGGGACAGGGCCATATGGCTACACCTTC.

This chain uses TRBV30 with TRBJ2-2, with 7 bases aligning to TRBD2. CDR1 is GTSNPN, CDR2 SVGIG, per germline (reference sequence). The CDR3 is made up of 16 amino acids. Germline trimming cut 2 bases from V and 6 bases from J; bases unmatched to any gene: 12. The chain's CDR3 is CAWSHGGRGSAGELFF. The DNA for the CDR3 is TGTGCCTGGAGTCACGGCGGGAGAGGGTCCGCCGGGGAGCTGTTTTTT.

This chain uses TRBV5-1 with TRBJ1-5; TRBD1 aligns across 11 bases. Germline lookup yields CDR1 SGHRS and CDR2 YFSETQ. V lost 4 bases and J lost 3; bases outside the gene matches: 3. This CDR3 is built from 15 residues. The CDR3 DNA sequence: TGCGCCAGCAGCCCGGGACAGGGGGACAATCAGCCCCAGCATTTT. Residues: CASSPGQGDNQPQHF.

This clone was seen only a few times. The V and J genes are TRBV5-8 and TRBJ1-6, with 9 nucleotides matching TRBD1. The CDR3 covers 16 residues. The germline V gene encodes CDR1 SGHTS and CDR2 YDEGEE. V lost 4 bases, J lost 10 bases, and 12 bases stayed unmatched. As DNA, the CDR3 is TGTGCCAGCAGCGCGAGGGGGACAGGGCAGAGATCACCCCTCCACTTT. This translates into CASSARGTGQRSPLHF.

V usage is TRBV5-4 and J usage is TRBJ1-1; tentative D call: TRBD1 (6 bases). The CDR3 is 15 residues long. V lost 6 bases and J 0 bases, leaving 15 bases between the germline ends. Per the germline V gene, CDR1 is SGHNT and CDR2 is YYREEE (reference sequence). The CDR3 reads CASTDYRVLNTEAFF. Written as DNA, the CDR3 is TGTGCCAGCACCGATTACAGGGTTTTGAACACTGAAGCTTTCTTT.

The chain uses TRBV7-2 and TRBJ2-7, with D possibly being TRBD1 (5 bases). This CDR3 region has 14 residues. The V gene lost 4 bases and the J gene lost 0 bases, with 10 bases spanning the gap. From germline, CDR1 is SGHTA and CDR2 FQGNSA. The CDR3 DNA sequence: TGTGCCAGCAGCTGGACAAGGAGCTCCTACGAGCAGTACTTC. Translating it yields CASSWTRSSYEQYF.

The chain couples TRBV4-3 to TRBJ1-2; D is ambiguous. The CDR3 contains 14 residues. CDR1 is LGHNA and CDR2 is YSLEER in the germline V gene. Trimming stripped 4 bases from V and 8 bases from J, with 17 bases between. The CDR3 DNA follows: TGCGCCAGCAGCCCCTCCCGGGGAGTGGGCGGCTACACCTTC. Amino acids: CASSPSRGVGGYTF.

This chain connects TRBV15 to TRBJ2-5; 10 bases are shared with TRBD2. This CDR3 region has 16 residues. Germline CDR1 reads LNHNV; CDR2 reads YYDKDF (reference sequence). With V trimmed by 0 bases and J by 5 bases, 6 bases remained unmatched. CDR3 residues: CATSRDRSGRAETQYF. As DNA, the CDR3 is TGTGCCACCAGCAGAGATCGGAGCGGGAGGGCCGAGACCCAGTACTTC.

The chain combines TRBV2 with TRBJ2-3, with TRBD2 matching 8 bases. This CDR3 has 15 amino acids. V gave up 6 bases and J gave up 6 bases; unmatched junction bases: 11. The V gene's germline CDR1 is SNHLY and CDR2 FYNNEI. The CDR3 loop reads CASSKPGLGSDTQYF. In DNA, the CDR3 is TGTGCCAGCAGCAAACCGGGACTAGGGTCGGATACGCAGTATTTT.

In its sample, this clone was seen a few times. The chain is built from TRBV19 and TRBJ2-5; 9 bases agree with TRBD1. This CDR3 has 15 amino acids. V trimming: 1 base; J trimming: 4 bases; junction bases outside the gene matches: 4. Germline CDR1 reads LNHDA; CDR2 reads SQIVND (reference sequence). CDR3 residues: CASSIGTGAGETQYF. In nucleotides, the CDR3 is TGTGCCAGTAGTATAGGGACAGGGGCCGGAGAGACCCAGTACTTC.

The V call is TRBV19, the J call TRBJ1-1, with D maybe TRBD1 (5 bases). V was cut by 6 bases and J by 0 bases, with 17 bases left in between. From germline, CDR1 is LNHDA and CDR2 SQIVND (reference sequence). The CDR3 is 16 amino acids. In DNA form, the CDR3 reads TGTGCCAGTAGCTCAAAGACGGGGGGAATGAACACTGAAGCTTTCTTT. Amino acids: CASSSKTGGMNTEAFF.

CDR3 nucleotides: TGTGCCAGTAGTCCCAGGTTGGGACTAGCGGGAGGTTTGGAGACCCAGTACTTC. Protein product: CASSPRLGLAGGLETQYF. The chain joins TRBV19 to TRBJ2-5; 15 bases agree with TRBD2. The germline gives CDR1 LNHDA, CDR2 SQIVND (reference sequence). The V and J ends lost 5 bases and 5 bases, in that order; junction bases with no gene match: 12. The CDR3 is made up of 18 amino acids.